Listed below are T cell receptor beta chains from one sample, sequenced in a study of T cell responses to AZD1222 COVID-19 vaccine. Produced via immunoSEQ multiplex PCR; TCRdb's table is partial and in-frame only. The sample has fewer than 150,000 clones; around 84% are singletons. The sequenced sample was peripheral blood, obtained on day 0 of AZD1222 vaccination. These receptor sequences come from an adult in good health. The CDR3 runs from the conserved cysteine through the conserved F or W. The D gene is left open where the match is weak. Size tells how often a clone was seen (once, few, many) or the class of an expanded clone, and some rows leave it out.

15	TRBV6-2/TRBV6-3	NA	TRBJ2-5	NA	CASSYGGLSTETQYF	TGTGCCAGCAGTTACGGGGGACTCTCAACGGAGACCCAGTACTTC
12	TRBV30	NA	TRBJ1-5	few	CAMGEFNQPQHF	TGTGCTATGGGGGAGTTCAATCAGCCCCAGCATTTT
11	TRBV20-1	NA	TRBJ2-3	NA	CSARMADTQYF	TGCAGTGCTAGAATGGCGGATACGCAGTATTTT
15	TRBV7-2	NA	TRBJ1-1	few	CASSLGGYGNTEAFF	TGTGCCAGCAGCTTAGGGGGTTATGGGAACACTGAAGCTTTCTTT
14	TRBV7-2	NA	TRBJ1-5	NA	CASSVTGSNQPQHF	TGTGCCAGCAGCGTCACAGGGAGCAATCAGCCCCAGCATTTT
16	TRBV5-8	NA	TRBJ1-4	NA	CASSRGDGTTNEKLFF	TGTGCCAGCAGCAGAGGGGACGGGACAACTAATGAAAAACTGTTTTTT
16	TRBV5-1	TRBD2	TRBJ2-1	once	CASSLLLAGSYNEQFF	TGCGCCAGCAGCCTTCTATTAGCGGGATCCTACAATGAGCAGTTCTTC
14	TRBV18	TRBD2	TRBJ2-1	NA	CASSPRGLSDEQFF	TGTGCCAGCTCACCAAGGGGACTATCAGATGAGCAGTTCTTC
13	TRBV10-1	NA	TRBJ2-1	NA	CASSTGSYNEQFF	TGCGCCAGCAGTACAGGCTCCTACAATGAGCAGTTCTTC
21	TRBV13	TRBD2	TRBJ2-4	NA	CASSFRFGSAGGPMGKNIQYF	TGTGCCAGCAGCTTTCGTTTCGGGTCGGCGGGAGGGCCGATGGGCAAAAACATTCAGTACTTC
17	TRBV3-1/TRBV3-2	NA	TRBJ2-1	NA	CASSPSWGLAFYNEQFF	TGTGCCAGCAGCCCTTCTTGGGGCCTAGCGTTCTACAATGAGCAGTTCTTC
12	TRBV6-6	NA	TRBJ1-1	NA	CASSYAGAEAFF	TGTGCCAGCAGTTACGCGGGGGCTGAAGCTTTCTTT
16	TRBV28	NA	TRBJ2-5	NA	CASSLGIGGSQETQYF	TGTGCCAGCAGTTTAGGAATTGGGGGCTCCCAAGAGACCCAGTACTTC
15	TRBV28	TRBD1	TRBJ1-1	NA	CASRPLTGANTEAFF	TGTGCCAGCAGACCCTTGACAGGGGCCAACACTGAAGCTTTCTTT
11	TRBV10-3	NA	TRBJ2-1	NA	CAIQDLYEQFF	TGTGCCATCCAGGACCTGTATGAGCAGTTCTTC
15	TRBV27	TRBD1	TRBJ2-2	NA	CASSGTGANTGELFF	TGTGCCAGCAGTGGGACAGGAGCGAACACCGGGGAGCTGTTTTTT
14	TRBV3-1/TRBV3-2	NA	TRBJ2-2	NA	CASNDYGNTGELFF	TGTGCCAGCAACGACTACGGGAACACCGGGGAGCTGTTTTTT
14	TRBV6-5	TRBD1	TRBJ1-4	few	CASSRTGSNEKLFF	TGTGCCAGCAGCCGGACAGGGTCTAATGAAAAACTGTTTTTT
15	TRBV15	TRBD2	TRBJ2-7	NA	CATSGRAPVSYEQYF	TGTGCCACCAGCGGGAGGGCCCCAGTGTCCTACGAGCAGTACTTC
15	TRBV18	NA	TRBJ1-1	NA	CASSPTGQVNTEAFF	TGTGCCAGCTCACCAACAGGGCAGGTTAACACTGAAGCTTTCTTT
17	TRBV15	TRBD1	TRBJ1-4	NA	CATSTGNTGDPNEKLFF	TGTGCCACCAGCACAGGCAACACAGGGGATCCTAATGAAAAACTGTTTTTT
17	TRBV4-1	TRBD2	TRBJ2-1	once	CASSQAGGPSSYNEQFF	TGCGCCAGCAGTCAAGCGGGGGGCCCAAGCTCCTACAATGAGCAGTTCTTC
15	TRBV5-1	TRBD1	TRBJ2-2	NA	CASSRGQGNTGELFF	TGCGCCAGCAGCCGTGGACAGGGTAACACCGGGGAGCTGTTTTTT
15	TRBV6-5	NA	TRBJ2-1	few	CASSYSIGGSHEQFF	TGTGCCAGCAGTTACTCGATTGGAGGGAGCCATGAGCAGTTCTTC
15	TRBV28	NA	TRBJ2-3	few	CASRYGSHWADTQYF	TGTGCCAGCAGGTATGGGTCCCACTGGGCAGATACGCAGTATTTT
14	TRBV27	NA	TRBJ2-7	NA	CASLPPGHPYEQYF	TGTGCCAGCCTCCCCCCGGGACACCCCTACGAGCAGTACTTC
21	TRBV21-1	NA	TRBJ2-3	NA	CASSKTQGPSGLFPSTDTQYF	TGTGCCAGCAGCAAAACCCAGGGACCTAGCGGACTCTTCCCTAGCACAGATACGCAGTATTTT
15	TRBV25-1	NA	TRBJ1-6	NA	CASRPLGRVNSPLHF	TGTGCCAGCAGGCCCTTGGGACGGGTTAATTCACCCCTCCACTTT
13	TRBV19	TRBD1	TRBJ2-7	NA	CASSRDRASEQYF	TGTGCCAGTAGTCGGGACAGGGCCAGCGAGCAGTACTTC
18	TRBV4-1	TRBD2	TRBJ2-5	NA	CARSRRAGGGLGKETQYF	TGCGCCCGCAGCCGGCGGGCGGGAGGGGGACTAGGGAAAGAGACCCAGTACTTC
15	TRBV7-9	NA	TRBJ1-5	NA	CASSLAGGSNQPQHF	TGTGCCAGCAGCTTAGCCGGGGGTAGCAATCAGCCCCAGCATTTT
14	TRBV27	NA	TRBJ1-2	NA	CASSPRDVDYGYTF	TGTGCCAGCAGTCCGCGGGATGTTGACTATGGCTACACCTTC
16	TRBV4-1	TRBD1	TRBJ1-3	NA	CASSRENTGGGNTIYF	TGCGCCAGCAGCCGCGAGAATACAGGGGGTGGAAACACCATATATTTT
16	TRBV5-1	NA	TRBJ2-7	once	CASSNQVRDGSYEQYF	TGCGCCAGCAGCAATCAGGTCCGGGATGGCTCCTACGAGCAGTACTTC
13	TRBV7-2	NA	TRBJ2-7	medium-sized	CASSLLDRNEQYF	TGTGCCAGCAGCTTATTGGACAGAAACGAGCAGTACTTC
15	TRBV6-5	NA	TRBJ2-3	NA	CASSNRGGGTDTQYF	TGTGCCAGCAGCAACAGGGGCGGGGGCACAGATACGCAGTATTTT
16	TRBV27	NA	TRBJ1-5	NA	CASSSWGGASNQPQHF	TGTGCCAGCAGCTCGTGGGGGGGGGCGAGCAATCAGCCCCAGCATTTT
13	TRBV6-5	NA	TRBJ2-3	NA	CASTMDGTDTQYF	TGTGCCAGCACGATGGACGGCACAGATACGCAGTATTTT
13	TRBV5-1	NA	TRBJ2-3	once	CASTQRGTDTQYF	TGCGCCAGCACCCAGCGGGGCACAGATACGCAGTATTTT
14	TRBV29-1	NA	TRBJ2-7	NA	CSVEDRGKGDEQYF	TGCAGCGTTGAAGATAGGGGGAAGGGGGACGAGCAGTACTTC
15	TRBV4-3	NA	TRBJ2-1	NA	CASSQEPGPYNEQFF	TGCGCCAGCAGCCAAGAACCGGGCCCCTACAATGAGCAGTTCTTC
11	TRBV20-1	NA	TRBJ2-7	NA	CSAIGTHEQYF	TGCAGTGCAATCGGGACACACGAGCAGTACTTC
14	TRBV6-5	NA	TRBJ2-3	once	CASSYVEGVDTQYF	TGTGCCAGCAGTTACGTCGAGGGAGTGGATACGCAGTATTTT
16	TRBV9	NA	TRBJ1-5	few	CASSVGTPSGNQPQHF	TGTGCCAGCAGCGTAGGGACGCCCTCGGGCAATCAGCCCCAGCATTTT
14	TRBV14	NA	TRBJ1-1	NA	CASSLGGEIVKAFF	TGTGCCAGCAGCCTGGGGGGGGAGATAGTGAAAGCTTTCTTT
15	TRBV27	TRBD2	TRBJ2-7	NA	CASSWGGGLVYEQYF	TGTGCCAGCAGTTGGGGCGGGGGTCTTGTCTACGAGCAGTACTTC
14	TRBV29-1	TRBD1	TRBJ2-1	NA	CSVERGQGDNEQFF	TGCAGCGTTGAGCGAGGACAGGGGGATAATGAGCAGTTCTTC
16	TRBV4-2	NA	TRBJ2-7	few	CASSQDRGSSSYEQYF	TGTGCCAGCAGCCAAGATCGGGGCAGTTCCTCCTACGAGCAGTACTTC
16	TRBV6-1	NA	TRBJ1-6	NA	CASSESPGTYNSPLHF	TGTGCCAGCAGTGAATCCCCCGGTACCTATAATTCACCCCTCCACTTT
14	TRBV7-6	NA	TRBJ1-1	NA	CASSSPGSDTEAFF	TGTGCCAGCAGCTCGCCGGGGTCCGACACTGAAGCTTTCTTT
13	TRBV27	NA	TRBJ1-2	NA	CASSPGTLYGYTF	TGTGCCAGCAGTCCCGGGACCCTCTATGGCTACACCTTC
14	TRBV28	NA	TRBJ2-7	NA	CASSPFRHAYEQYF	TGTGCCAGCAGTCCCTTCCGCCACGCCTACGAGCAGTACTTC
14	TRBV7-2	NA	TRBJ2-7	NA	CASSPLHRSYEQYF	TGTGCCAGCAGCCCTCTGCACCGCTCCTACGAGCAGTACTTC
17	TRBV9	NA	TRBJ1-3	NA	CASSVGGGAISGNTIYF	TGTGCCAGCAGCGTAGGTGGGGGGGCAATCTCTGGAAACACCATATATTTT
16	TRBV28	NA	TRBJ1-6	NA	CASSLAQGSDNSPLHF	TGTGCCAGCAGTTTAGCACAGGGATCGGATAATTCACCCCTCCACTTT
16	TRBV5-1	NA	TRBJ2-7	NA	CASSLSISDGNYEQYF	TGCGCCAGCAGCTTGTCCATTTCGGACGGGAACTACGAGCAGTACTTC
15	TRBV19	TRBD2	TRBJ2-5	NA	CASSELAGGSETQYF	TGTGCCAGTAGTGAACTAGCGGGAGGGAGTGAGACCCAGTACTTC
14	TRBV19	NA	TRBJ2-5	NA	CASSIGVAQETQYF	TGTGCCAGTAGTATCGGAGTTGCCCAAGAGACCCAGTACTTC